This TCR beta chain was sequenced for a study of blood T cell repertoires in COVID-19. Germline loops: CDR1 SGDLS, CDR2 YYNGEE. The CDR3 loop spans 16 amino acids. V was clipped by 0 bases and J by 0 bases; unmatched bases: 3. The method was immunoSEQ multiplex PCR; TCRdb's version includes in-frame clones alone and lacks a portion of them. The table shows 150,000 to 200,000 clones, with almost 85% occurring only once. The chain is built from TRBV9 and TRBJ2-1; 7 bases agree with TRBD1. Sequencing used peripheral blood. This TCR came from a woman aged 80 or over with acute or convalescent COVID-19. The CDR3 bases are TGTGCCAGCAGCGTAGCAGGGGGAAGCTCCTACAATGAGCAGTTCTTC. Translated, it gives CASSVAGGSSYNEQFF.